This TCR beta chain was sequenced in a study of T cells expressing NK-cell markers. Study-level results: Evidence did not settle whether expanded NKG2C+ T cell clones targeted HCMV.

TCRdb reprocessed the 5' RACE reads, keeping one entry per CDR3 protein, no DNA. The table counts just under 150,000 distinct CDR3 sequences; less than 15% lies in the top ten. A remark on this clonotype: Its antigen is unknown.

The sample taken for sequencing was blood T cells: a sorted CD56 or NKG2C T cell subset, CD4+ or CD8+ T cells, or bulk PBMC T cells (not recorded which). The sequence derives from a man younger than 35 in good health.

The CDR3 region is CASSLGGSRETQYF. This sequence joins TRBV7-9 and TRBJ2-5. Germline CDR1 is SEHNR and CDR2 is FQNEAQ (reference sequence). CDR3 size: 14 residues.